This T cell receptor beta chain was captured by sequencing in a study of Graves' ophthalmopathy and Graves' hyperthyroidism. CDR1 is WSHSY, CDR2 SAAADI, per germline. J gave up 2 bases and V 6 bases, and 9 bases lay outside the gene matches. The CDR3 length is 16 residues. About this clonotype itself: Its target is not known.

Study results and caveats: With roughly 65% sensitivity and about 72% specificity, the model predicted ophthalmopathy progression.

Amplification targeted the TCR beta CDR3 regions, with RNA transcripts as the source material. RT-PCR was first run with HTBI primers, then multiplex PCR in a second round. In TCRdb, the multiplex PCR reads were re-called with MiXCR into one record per CDR3 protein. The data contain almost 750,000 distinct CDR3 sequences, roughly 40% of them singletons. This receptor was identified in an adult man with Graves' ophthalmopathy. The V and J genes are TRBV10-2 and TRBJ2-2; 7 bases agree with TRBD2. Sequenced input: peripheral blood. The CDR3 protein is CASRLSGTTNTGELFF. In DNA, the CDR3 is TGCGCCAGCAGGCTATCCGGGACTACCAACACCGGGGAGCTGTTTTTT.